Presented here are 9 T cell receptor beta chains from one specimen sequenced in a study of cytomegalovirus exposure and HLA in healthy donors. Produced via immunoSEQ multiplex PCR; TCRdb's table is partial and in-frame only. This sample has around 250,000 clones, with 90% found just once. Source material: PBMCs. These receptors originate from a woman aged 30 to 39 in good health and CMV-seronegative.

The gene calls are TRBV30 and TRBJ2-5; tentative D call: TRBD1 (5 bases). Deletions cut 0 bases from V and 1 base from J, with 15 bases between. Germline CDR1 reads GTSNPN; CDR2 reads SVGIG (reference sequence). The length of the CDR3 is 16 residues. In DNA, the CDR3 is TGTGCCTGGAGTGTACTTACAGGATTAGCCCAAGAGACCCAGTACTTC. Amino acid sequence: CAWSVLTGLAQETQYF.

The table lists this clone with a count of one. The V and J genes are TRBV28 and TRBJ1-1; D not resolved. The CDR3 has 12 amino acids. Between the trimmed V and J ends, which lost 7 bases and 8 bases, there was a span of 14 bases. Germline lookup yields CDR1 MDHEN and CDR2 SYDVKM. The CDR3 loop reads CASTGTGKEAFF. Written as DNA, the CDR3 is TGTGCCAGCACCGGCACGGGTAAAGAAGCTTTCTTT.

The genes are TRBV13 and TRBJ2-5; 13 bases are shared with TRBD2. Germline V gene lookup returns CDR1 PRHDT and CDR2 FYEKMQ (reference sequence). V lost 0 bases, J lost 5 bases, and 9 bases stayed unmatched. The CDR3 contains 18 residues. CDR3 bases: TGTGCCAGCAGCTTAGGAAGAGGGACTAGCGGGAATTACGAGACCCAGTACTTC. Its translation: CASSLGRGTSGNYETQYF.

The rearrangement uses TRBV5-6 and TRBJ2-7; D perhaps matches TRBD1 (6 bases). CDR1 SGHDT and CDR2 YYEEEE come from the germline V gene. The CDR3 is 16 amino acids. V dropped 1 base and J dropped 3 bases, with 17 bases sitting between them. The CDR3 region is CASSLLGSEGDYEQYF. The CDR3 DNA reads TGTGCCAGCAGCTTGCTGGGTTCTGAGGGGGACTACGAGCAGTACTTC.

V usage is TRBV7-8 and J usage is TRBJ2-7, with 9 bases identical to TRBD2. Trimming took 7 bases from V and 0 from J; bases not matched to a gene: 16. Germline V CDR1 and CDR2: SGHVS, FQNEAQ. The CDR3 sequence is 18 residues long. The CDR3 DNA follows: TGTGCCAGCACCTCCGGGTCCAGGAGCGGGAGGAGCTCCTACGAGCAGTACTTC. Its protein is CASTSGSRSGRSSYEQYF.

CDR3: CASSQDPVGAGDTQYF. CDR3 sequence (DNA): TGCGCCAGCAGCCAAGATCCTGTCGGGGCCGGAGATACGCAGTATTTT. The chain links TRBV4-3 to TRBJ2-3; either TRBD1 or TRBD2 may fit D (5 bases each). The V gene's germline CDR1 is LGHNA and CDR2 YSLEER. The CDR3 length is 16 residues. V lost 0 bases and J 5 bases, leaving 15 bases between the germline ends.

The chain joins TRBV5-6 to TRBJ2-2; D tentatively reads TRBD1 or TRBD2 (5 bases each). The CDR3 loop spans 13 amino acids. Germline values: CDR1 SGHDT, CDR2 YYEEEE. Trimming pared 2 bases from V and 10 bases from J, leaving 12 bases between. This CDR3 is CASSFRESAELFF. In DNA, the CDR3 is TGTGCCAGCAGCTTCAGGGAGTCGGCGGAGCTGTTTTTT.

The gene calls are TRBV4-3 and TRBJ2-7, with 9 nucleotides matching TRBD1. The V and J ends lost 0 bases and 5 bases, in that order; junction bases with no gene match: 8. This CDR3 is 16 amino acids long. Germline assignment: CDR1 LGHNA and CDR2 YSLEER. DNA of the CDR3: TGCGCCAGCAGCCAAGATCCGGTACAGGGGGCAGACGAGCAGTACTTC. Residues: CASSQDPVQGADEQYF.

The chain is built from TRBV6-5 and TRBJ2-7, with D maybe TRBD2 (6 bases). V was clipped by 6 bases and J by 7 bases, with 13 bases between them. Germline V gene sequence: CDR1 MNHEY, CDR2 SVGAGI. The CDR3 loop spans 12 amino acids. The CDR3 loop is CASRPRGKEQYF. Written as DNA, the CDR3 is TGTGCCAGCAGACCCCGGGGGAAAGAGCAGTACTTC.